This T cell receptor beta chain was retrieved from a study of metastatic and nonmetastatic thyroid tumors. The wider study: The authors compared repertoires across blood and tumor or nodule tissue from malignant and benign thyroid patients. Whole-study results and caveats: Significantly greater TCR beta diversity was reportedly found in malignant thyroid tumors than in benign nodules (in blood and tumor).

Thyroid surgery was preceded by no treatment in any patient. Under the authors' procedure: To classify distant metastasis in papillary thyroid cancer, a model was built from CDR3 differences across clinicopathological groups. TCRdb reprocessed the PCR reads using MiXCR. These V and J calls derive from TCRdb rather than the authors' analysis. This repertoire shows some 9,000 clones, 35% found once; its top ten account for about 22%. Points on this clone: Its antigen is not known.

The sequence came from a female donor with papillary thyroid cancer or a benign thyroid nodule (not recorded which). Some clones in this sample may be carry-over from other donors' samples. Sequenced material: tumor tissue.

CDR3 coding DNA: TGTGCCAGCAGTATCACAAATACCTACGAGCAGTACTTC. Its translation is CASSITNTYEQYF. This chain connects TRBV28 to TRBJ2-7, with D unresolved. CDR1 and CDR2 (germline): MDHEN, SYDVKM. There are 13 residues in the CDR3. The V gene lost 5 bases and the J gene lost 2 bases, with 10 bases spanning the gap.